A single sample gave rise to the 13 T cell receptor beta chains below, sequenced in a study of blood T cell repertoires in COVID-19. Here immunoSEQ multiplex PCR was the method, and the copy in TCRdb shows in-frame clones only, minus some. The sample carries about 220,000 clones, 90% recorded once. Source material: PBMCs or T cells enriched from blood (not recorded which). Receptors originate from a man aged 30-40 years who had been exposed to COVID-19.

J is TRBJ2-2 and V is TRBV13; 10 bases align to TRBD1. V trimming: 3 bases; J trimming: 1 base; junction bases outside the gene matches: 5. Looked up from germline, CDR1 is PRHDT and CDR2 is FYEKMQ (reference sequence). The CDR3 consists of 17 residues. CDR3 loop: CASSLMTGGRNTGELFF. The CDR3 nucleotides read TGTGCCAGCAGCTTGATGACAGGGGGCAGGAACACCGGGGAGCTGTTTTTT.

The gene calls are TRBV19 and TRBJ2-5; D may be TRBD2 (5 bases). Germline CDR1 and CDR2: LNHDA and SQIVND (reference sequence). Deletions cut 6 bases from V and 2 bases from J, with 13 bases between. This CDR3 is built from 14 residues. This CDR3 reads CASSSERRQETQYF. In DNA, the CDR3 is TGTGCCAGTAGCAGTGAGCGGAGACAAGAGACCCAGTACTTC.

The chain is built from TRBV19 and TRBJ1-3; no clear D gene. Looked up from germline, CDR1 is LNHDA and CDR2 is SQIVND (reference sequence). The CDR3 is 14 residues long. The V end was cut by 3 bases, the J end by 3 bases, with 9 bases between. As DNA, the CDR3 is TGTGCCAGTAGTATCCGGGGTCGTGGAAACACCATATATTTT. It codes for CASSIRGRGNTIYF.

The V gene is TRBV25-1, the J gene TRBJ2-5; 11 bases map to TRBD2. Germline trimming cut 4 bases from V and 5 bases from J; bases unmatched to any gene: 9. Germline loops: CDR1 MGHDK, CDR2 SYGVNS. The CDR3 is 16 residues long. The CDR3 here is CASSGRLAGNLETQYF. The CDR3 nucleotides read TGTGCCAGCAGTGGCCGACTAGCGGGGAATTTGGAGACCCAGTACTTC.

CDR3 DNA: TGTGCCAGCAGCCAAAATCGAGGGGGCTCGGAATCCTACGAGCAGTACTTC. It specifies CASSQNRGGSESYEQYF. The V and J genes are TRBV3-1 (or the pseudogene TRBV3-2) and TRBJ2-7, with 7 bases matching TRBD1. The V gene's germline CDR1 is LGHDT and CDR2 YNNKEL (reference sequence). Trimming at V came to 2 bases and at J to 1 base, leaving 11 bases not matched to a gene. The CDR3 length is 17 residues.

The rearrangement joins TRBV5-4 to TRBJ2-1; 9 bases match TRBD2. V lost 2 bases and J lost 0; bases outside the gene matches: 3. Germline V CDR1 and CDR2: SGHNT, YYREEE (reference sequence). This CDR3 comprises 16 residues. Here the CDR3 reads CASSLRGGASYNEQFF. The CDR3 DNA is TGTGCCAGCAGCTTACGCGGGGGGGCCTCCTACAATGAGCAGTTCTTC.

This chain uses TRBV6-2 or TRBV6-3 with TRBJ2-1; D might be TRBD2 (6 bases). This CDR3 is 16 amino acids long. Germline V lookup: CDR1 MNHEY, CDR2 SVGEGT. Between the trimmed V and J ends, which lost 5 bases and 0 bases, there was a span of 14 bases. The CDR3 region has the DNA TGTGCCAGCAGTCGATGGGGGGAGCGCTCCTACAATGAGCAGTTCTTC. The encoded protein is CASSRWGERSYNEQFF.

The V and J genes are TRBV10-3 and TRBJ2-7; 9 bases line up with TRBD1. There are 12 residues in the CDR3. CDR1 is ENHRY and CDR2 is SYGVKD in the germline V gene. V was clipped by 9 bases and J by 6 bases; unmatched bases: 6. Here the CDR3 reads CAMDRGSVEQYF. CDR3 in DNA: TGTGCCATGGACAGGGGTTCGGTCGAGCAGTACTTC.

The chain joins TRBV6-5 to TRBJ2-1; perhaps TRBD2 as D (5 bases). CDR1 is MNHEY and CDR2 is SVGAGI in the germline V gene. The CDR3 totals 11 residues. The V end lost 5 bases, the J end lost 6 bases, and 5 bases lay between the germline ends. The CDR3 sequence: CASSTSNEQFF. The CDR3 nucleotides read TGTGCCAGCAGTACTAGCAATGAGCAGTTCTTC.

The chain carries TRBV11-3 and TRBJ2-1; TRBD2 agrees at 10 bases. After removal of 5 bases from V and 0 bases from J, the junction contained 7 bases not matched to a gene. Germline CDR1 SGHNT, CDR2 YENEEA. The CDR3 covers 17 residues. The DNA of the CDR3 is TGTGCCAGCAGCGCTCTAGCGGGGGTGTCCTCCTACAATGAGCAGTTCTTC. Translated, it gives CASSALAGVSSYNEQFF.

The V and J genes are TRBV19 and TRBJ1-1, with no clear D. Between the trimmed V and J ends, which lost 3 bases and 1 base, there was a span of 6 bases. CDR3 size: 13 residues. Germline CDR1 and CDR2: LNHDA and SQIVND (reference sequence). Written as DNA, the CDR3 is TGTGCCAGTAGTATTAGCAAGAACACTGAAGCTTTCTTT. Its protein product is CASSISKNTEAFF.

The chain links TRBV19 to TRBJ2-7; TRBD1 matches at 7 bases. Germline V gene data show CDR1 as LNHDA and CDR2 as SQIVND (reference sequence). The junction had 21 bases not matched to a gene; V was cut back by 6 bases and J by 4 bases. The CDR3 covers 18 residues. CDR3 nucleotides: TGTGCCAGTAGGGGCTTGACAGGGAAAACCTTCGGAGAATACGAGCAGTACTTC. Translated: CASRGLTGKTFGEYEQYF.

This clone has more than one count but fewer than ten. The V and J genes are TRBV10-3 and TRBJ1-4; a possible D gene is TRBD1 (5 bases). Germline loops: CDR1 ENHRY, CDR2 SYGVKD. The ends were cut back, 8 bases at V and 0 bases at J, with 10 bases in the middle. The CDR3 has 14 residues. The CDR3 loop reads CAIGPGATNEKLFF. The CDR3 DNA reads TGTGCCATCGGGCCGGGGGCAACTAATGAAAAACTGTTTTTT.